The clone carrying this T cell receptor beta chain was seen a few times. Antigen: not known. Reverse transcribing all isolated RNA meant expressed TCRB transcripts were sequenced. Assay: immunoSEQ multiplex PCR; the TCRdb copy retains only in-frame clones and omits some. Here the sample spans a few hundred thousand clones, approximately 15% being singletons. Germline loops: CDR1 SGDLS, CDR2 YYNGEE. This CDR3 region has 16 residues. V gave up 5 bases and J gave up 4 bases; unmatched junction bases: 12. This entry is derived from a study of beta chain features in type 1 diabetes. Study conclusions and caveats: Type 1 diabetes patients had moderately but significantly shorter TCRB CDR3s in all four CD4+ subsets.

This rearrangement joins TRBV9 to TRBJ1-5, with 7 bases aligning to TRBD1. The sample comprised naive CD4+ T cells from blood. This TCR was sampled from a man aged 25-45 years with type 1 diabetes. The CDR3 spells CASSLTGDRYNQPQHF. The DNA for the CDR3 is TGTGCCAGCAGTTTGACCGGGGACAGATATAATCAGCCCCAGCATTTT.